The sequence of this T cell receptor beta chain was determined in a study of blood T cells in healthy people across ages. Study-wide points: Long-lived donors had more naive CD4+ cells and higher diversity than aged donors.

The CDR3 extends over 13 amino acids. V was shortened by 1 base and J by 0 bases, with 6 bases between the two germline ends. CDR1 is DFQATT, CDR2 SNEGSKA, per germline (reference sequence). Primers used in a second PCR of roughly 6 to 12 cycles were a sample-barcoded 5' primer and a J-beta primer mix. In TCRdb, the 5' RACE reads were re-called with MiXCR into one record per CDR3 protein. There are 600,000 or so distinct CDR3 sequences in the sample; 47% occur only once, and about 26% lies in the top ten. This clonotype occurred once. No antigen is known for it. Material: blood. The genes are TRBV20-1 and TRBJ2-5; D is undetermined. This clonotype originated in an elderly man in good health. The CDR3 DNA reads as TGCAGTGCTAGAGTGGGGTACCAAGAGACCCAGTACTTC. The encoded protein is CSARVGYQETQYF.